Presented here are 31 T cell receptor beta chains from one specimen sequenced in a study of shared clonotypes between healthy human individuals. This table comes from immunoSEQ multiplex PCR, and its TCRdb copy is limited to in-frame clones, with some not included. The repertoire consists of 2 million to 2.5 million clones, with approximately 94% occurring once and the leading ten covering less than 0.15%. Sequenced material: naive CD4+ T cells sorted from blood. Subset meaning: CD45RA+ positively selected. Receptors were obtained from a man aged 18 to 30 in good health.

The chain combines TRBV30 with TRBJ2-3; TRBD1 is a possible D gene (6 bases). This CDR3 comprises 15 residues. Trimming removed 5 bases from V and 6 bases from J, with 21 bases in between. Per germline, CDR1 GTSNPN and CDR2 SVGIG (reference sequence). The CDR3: CAWGTGSMIGDTQYF. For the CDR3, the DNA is TGTGCCTGGGGCACAGGGTCTATGATAGGGGATACGCAGTATTTT.

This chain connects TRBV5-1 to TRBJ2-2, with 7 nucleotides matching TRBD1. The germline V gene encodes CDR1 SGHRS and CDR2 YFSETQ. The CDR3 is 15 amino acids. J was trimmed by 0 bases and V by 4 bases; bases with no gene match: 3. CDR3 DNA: TGCGCCAGCAGCCCGGGACAGTCGAACACCGGGGAGCTGTTTTTT. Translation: CASSPGQSNTGELFF.

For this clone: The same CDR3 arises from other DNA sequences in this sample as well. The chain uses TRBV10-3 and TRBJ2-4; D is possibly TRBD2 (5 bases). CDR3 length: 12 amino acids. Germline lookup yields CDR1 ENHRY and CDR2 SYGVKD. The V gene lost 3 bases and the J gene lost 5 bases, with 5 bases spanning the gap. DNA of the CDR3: TGTGCCATCAGTGACGGGGAAAACATTCAGTACTTC. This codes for CAISDGENIQYF.

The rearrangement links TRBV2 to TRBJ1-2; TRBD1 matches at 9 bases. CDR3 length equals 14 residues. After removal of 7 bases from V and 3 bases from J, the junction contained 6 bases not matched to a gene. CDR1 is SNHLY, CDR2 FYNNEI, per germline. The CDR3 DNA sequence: TGTGCCAGCACCGCACAGGGGGCTTACTATGGCTACACCTTC. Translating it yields CASTAQGAYYGYTF.

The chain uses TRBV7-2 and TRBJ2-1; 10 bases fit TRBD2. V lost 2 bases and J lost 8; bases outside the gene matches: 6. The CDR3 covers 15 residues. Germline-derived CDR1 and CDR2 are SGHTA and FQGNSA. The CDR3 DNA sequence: TGTGCCAGCAGCTTACCTAGCGGGAGATCCGATGAGCAGTTCTTC. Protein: CASSLPSGRSDEQFF.

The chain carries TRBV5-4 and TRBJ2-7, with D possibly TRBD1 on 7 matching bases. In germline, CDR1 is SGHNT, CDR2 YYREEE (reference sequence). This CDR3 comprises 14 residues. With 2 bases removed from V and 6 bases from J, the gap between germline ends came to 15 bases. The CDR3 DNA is TGTGCCAGCAGCTTAATTGGGCAGGGGGGCGAGCAGTACTTC. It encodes CASSLIGQGGEQYF.

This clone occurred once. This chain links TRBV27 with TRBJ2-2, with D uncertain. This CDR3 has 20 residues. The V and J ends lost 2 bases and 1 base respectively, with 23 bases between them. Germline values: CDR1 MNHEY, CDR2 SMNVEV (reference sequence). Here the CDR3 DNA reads TGTGCCAGCAGTTTACGTACCTCTAAGGGCTCACGGGTGAACACCGGGGAGCTGTTTTTT. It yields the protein CASSLRTSKGSRVNTGELFF.

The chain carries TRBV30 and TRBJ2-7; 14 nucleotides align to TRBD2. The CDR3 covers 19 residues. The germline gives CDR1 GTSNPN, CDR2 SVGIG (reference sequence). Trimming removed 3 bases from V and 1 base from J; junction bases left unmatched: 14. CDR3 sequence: CAWSRWRTSGRKGSYEQYF. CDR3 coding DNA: TGTGCCTGGAGCCGATGGCGGACTAGCGGGAGGAAAGGGTCCTACGAGCAGTACTTC.

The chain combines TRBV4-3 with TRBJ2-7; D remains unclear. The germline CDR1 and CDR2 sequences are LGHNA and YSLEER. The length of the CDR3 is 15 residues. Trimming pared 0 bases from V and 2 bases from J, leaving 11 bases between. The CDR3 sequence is CASSQDAGPPYEQYF. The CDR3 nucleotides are TGCGCCAGCAGCCAAGATGCAGGACCGCCCTACGAGCAGTACTTC.

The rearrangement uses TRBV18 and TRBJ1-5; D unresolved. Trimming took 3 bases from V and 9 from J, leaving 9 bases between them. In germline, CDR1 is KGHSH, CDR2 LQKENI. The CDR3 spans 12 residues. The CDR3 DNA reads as TGTGCCAGCTCACCCCCGATAGGGCCCCAGCATTTT. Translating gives CASSPPIGPQHF.

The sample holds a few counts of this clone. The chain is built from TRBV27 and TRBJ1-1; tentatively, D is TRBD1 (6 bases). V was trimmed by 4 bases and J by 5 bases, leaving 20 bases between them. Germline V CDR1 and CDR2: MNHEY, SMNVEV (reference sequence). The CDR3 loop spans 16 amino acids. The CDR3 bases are TGTGCCAGCAGTTCCCCCCCACAGGGCATGGGGACTGAAGCTTTCTTT. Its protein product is CASSSPPQGMGTEAFF.

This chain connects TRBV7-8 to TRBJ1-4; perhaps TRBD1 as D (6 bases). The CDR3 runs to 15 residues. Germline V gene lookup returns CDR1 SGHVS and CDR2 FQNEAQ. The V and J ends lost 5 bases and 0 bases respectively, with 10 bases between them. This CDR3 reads CASSDRTATNEKLFF. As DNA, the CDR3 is TGTGCCAGCAGCGACAGGACAGCAACTAATGAAAAACTGTTTTTT.

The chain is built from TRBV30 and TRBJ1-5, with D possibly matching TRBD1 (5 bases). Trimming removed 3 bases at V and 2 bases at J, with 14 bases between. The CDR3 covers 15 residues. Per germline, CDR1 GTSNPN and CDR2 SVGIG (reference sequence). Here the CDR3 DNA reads TGTGCCTGGAGCATCGGGGCATATCGCAATCAGCCCCAGCATTTT. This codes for CAWSIGAYRNQPQHF.

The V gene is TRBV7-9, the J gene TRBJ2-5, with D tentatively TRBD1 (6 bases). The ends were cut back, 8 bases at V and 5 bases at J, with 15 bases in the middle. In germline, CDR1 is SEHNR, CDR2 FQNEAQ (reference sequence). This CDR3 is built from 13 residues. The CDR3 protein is CASLDSPRETQYF. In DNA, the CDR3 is TGTGCCAGCTTGGACAGCCCTCGGGAGACCCAGTACTTC.

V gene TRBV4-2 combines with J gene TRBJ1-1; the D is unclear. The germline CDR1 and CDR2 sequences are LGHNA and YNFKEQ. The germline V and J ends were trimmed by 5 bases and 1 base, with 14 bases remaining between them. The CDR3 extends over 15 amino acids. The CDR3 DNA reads TGTGCCAGCAGCACCCGGACGGAAGAGAACACTGAAGCTTTCTTT. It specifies CASSTRTEENTEAFF.

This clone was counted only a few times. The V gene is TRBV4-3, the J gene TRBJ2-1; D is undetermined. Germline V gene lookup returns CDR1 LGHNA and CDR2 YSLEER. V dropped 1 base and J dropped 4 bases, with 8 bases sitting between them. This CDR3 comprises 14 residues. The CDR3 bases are TGCGCCAGCAGCCAAGCGTCTGTATACAATGAGCAGTTCTTC. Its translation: CASSQASVYNEQFF.

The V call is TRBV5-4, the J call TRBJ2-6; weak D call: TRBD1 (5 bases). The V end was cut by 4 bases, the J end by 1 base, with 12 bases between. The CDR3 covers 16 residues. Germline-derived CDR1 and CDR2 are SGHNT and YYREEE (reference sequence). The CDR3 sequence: CASSDYRQSGANVLTF. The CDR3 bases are TGTGCCAGCAGCGATTACAGGCAATCTGGGGCCAACGTCCTGACTTTC.

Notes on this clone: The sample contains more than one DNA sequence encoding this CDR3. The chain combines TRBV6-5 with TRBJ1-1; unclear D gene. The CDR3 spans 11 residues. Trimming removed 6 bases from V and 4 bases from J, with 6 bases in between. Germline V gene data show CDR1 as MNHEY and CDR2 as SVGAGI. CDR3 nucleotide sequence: TGTGCCAGCAGCCGAGGCACTGAAGCTTTCTTT. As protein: CASSRGTEAFF.

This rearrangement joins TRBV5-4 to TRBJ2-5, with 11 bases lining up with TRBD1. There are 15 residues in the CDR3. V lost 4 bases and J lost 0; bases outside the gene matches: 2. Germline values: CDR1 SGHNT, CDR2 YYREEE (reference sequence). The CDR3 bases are TGTGCCAGCAGCGTGGGACAGGGGGACCAAGAGACCCAGTACTTC. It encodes CASSVGQGDQETQYF.

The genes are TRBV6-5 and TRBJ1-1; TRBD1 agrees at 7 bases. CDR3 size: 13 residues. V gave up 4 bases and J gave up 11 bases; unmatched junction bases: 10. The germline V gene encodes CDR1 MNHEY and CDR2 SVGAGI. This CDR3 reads CASSLGTAQGAFF. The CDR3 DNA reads TGTGCCAGCAGTTTGGGGACAGCCCAAGGGGCTTTCTTT.

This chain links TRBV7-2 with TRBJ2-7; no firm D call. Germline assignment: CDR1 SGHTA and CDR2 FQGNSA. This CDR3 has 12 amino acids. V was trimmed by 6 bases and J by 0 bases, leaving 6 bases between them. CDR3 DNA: TGTGCCAGCAGTGACGGCTCCTACGAGCAGTACTTC. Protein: CASSDGSYEQYF.

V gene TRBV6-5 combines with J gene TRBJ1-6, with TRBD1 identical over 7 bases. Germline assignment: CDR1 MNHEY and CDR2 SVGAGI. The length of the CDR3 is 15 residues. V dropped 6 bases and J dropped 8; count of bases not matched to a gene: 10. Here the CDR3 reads CASSPTGALYSPLHF. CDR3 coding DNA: TGTGCCAGCAGCCCAACAGGGGCGCTCTATTCACCCCTCCACTTT.

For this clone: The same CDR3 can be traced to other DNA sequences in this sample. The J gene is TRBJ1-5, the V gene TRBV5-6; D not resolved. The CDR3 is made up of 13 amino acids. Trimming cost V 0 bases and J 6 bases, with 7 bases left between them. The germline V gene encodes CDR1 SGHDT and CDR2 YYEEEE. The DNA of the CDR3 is TGTGCCAGCAGCTTGGGAGAGGGTCAGCCCCAGCATTTT. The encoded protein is CASSLGEGQPQHF.

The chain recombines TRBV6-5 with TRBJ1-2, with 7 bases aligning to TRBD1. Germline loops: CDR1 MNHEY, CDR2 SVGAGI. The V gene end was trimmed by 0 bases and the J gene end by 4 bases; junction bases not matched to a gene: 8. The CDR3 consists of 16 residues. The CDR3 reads CASSYSIRDSPYGYTF. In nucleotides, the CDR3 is TGTGCCAGCAGTTACTCGATTAGGGACAGCCCCTATGGCTACACCTTC.

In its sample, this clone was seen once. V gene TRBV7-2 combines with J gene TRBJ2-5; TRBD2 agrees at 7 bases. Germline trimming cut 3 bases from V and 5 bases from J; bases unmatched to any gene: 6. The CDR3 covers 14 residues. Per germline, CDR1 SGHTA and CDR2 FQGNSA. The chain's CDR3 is CASSFGGSGETQYF. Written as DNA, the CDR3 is TGTGCCAGCAGCTTCGGGGGGTCAGGGGAGACCCAGTACTTC. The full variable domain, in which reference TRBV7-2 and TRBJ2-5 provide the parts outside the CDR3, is GAGVSQSPSNKVTEKGKDVELRCDPISGHTALYWYRQSLGQGLEFLIYFQGNSAPDKSGLPSDRFSAERTGGSVSTLTIQRTQQEDSAVYLCASSFGGSGETQYFGPGTRLLVL.

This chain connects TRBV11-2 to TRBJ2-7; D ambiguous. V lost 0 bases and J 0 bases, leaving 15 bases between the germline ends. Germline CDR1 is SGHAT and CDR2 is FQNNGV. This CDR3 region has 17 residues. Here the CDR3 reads CASSLDAPGSTSYEQYF. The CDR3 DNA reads TGTGCCAGCAGCTTAGATGCACCAGGCAGCACCTCCTACGAGCAGTACTTC.

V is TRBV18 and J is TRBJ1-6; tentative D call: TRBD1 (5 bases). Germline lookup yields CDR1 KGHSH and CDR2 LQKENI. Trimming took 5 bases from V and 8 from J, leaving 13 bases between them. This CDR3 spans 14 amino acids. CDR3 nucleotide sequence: TGTGCCAGCTCAGTAGGGTTGGGGGATTCACCCCTCCACTTT. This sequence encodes CASSVGLGDSPLHF.

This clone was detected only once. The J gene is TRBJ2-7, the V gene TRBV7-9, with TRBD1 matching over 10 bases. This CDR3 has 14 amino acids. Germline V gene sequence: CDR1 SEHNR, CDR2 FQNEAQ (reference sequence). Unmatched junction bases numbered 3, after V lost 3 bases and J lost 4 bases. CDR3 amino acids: CASSLGTGEYEQYF. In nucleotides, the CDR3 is TGTGCCAGCAGCTTGGGGACAGGGGAGTACGAGCAGTACTTC.

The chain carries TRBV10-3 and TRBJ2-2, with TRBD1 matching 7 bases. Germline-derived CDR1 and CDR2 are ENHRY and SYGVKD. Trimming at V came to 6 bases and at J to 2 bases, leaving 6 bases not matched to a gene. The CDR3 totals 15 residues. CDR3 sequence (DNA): TGTGCCATCAGGGACCGGGACAGAAACACCGGGGAGCTGTTTTTT. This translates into CAIRDRDRNTGELFF.

In DNA, the CDR3 is TGTGCCAGCTCACCAAGGGACTCTATAGCCAAAAACATTCAGTACTTC. It codes for CASSPRDSIAKNIQYF. V usage is TRBV18 and J usage is TRBJ2-4; D is perhaps TRBD2 (6 bases). Germline V gene data show CDR1 as KGHSH and CDR2 as LQKENI. V gave up 2 bases and J gave up 0 bases, with 11 bases separating them. CDR3 length: 16 amino acids.

CDR3 region: CASSVAGDEAGELFF. CDR3 nucleotide sequence: TGTGCCAGCAGCGTAGCTGGAGATGAGGCCGGGGAGCTGTTTTTT. The chain uses TRBV9 and TRBJ2-2, with D uncertain. Trimming left V 0 bases short and J 6 bases short, with 12 bases between. Germline assignment: CDR1 SGDLS and CDR2 YYNGEE. This CDR3 is built from 15 residues.